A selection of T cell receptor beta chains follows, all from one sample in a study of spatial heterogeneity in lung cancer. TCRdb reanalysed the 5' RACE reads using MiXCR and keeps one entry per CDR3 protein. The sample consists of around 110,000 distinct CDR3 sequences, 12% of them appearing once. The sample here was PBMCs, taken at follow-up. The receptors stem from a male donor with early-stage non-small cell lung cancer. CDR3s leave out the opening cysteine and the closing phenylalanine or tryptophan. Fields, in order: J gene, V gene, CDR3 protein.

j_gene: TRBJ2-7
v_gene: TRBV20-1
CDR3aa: SASGDRDHEQY

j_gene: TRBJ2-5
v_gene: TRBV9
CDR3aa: ASSVAFGIQETQY

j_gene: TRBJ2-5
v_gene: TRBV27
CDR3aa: ASGRERQTQY

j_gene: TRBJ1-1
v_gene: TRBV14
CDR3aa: ASSQGGVQGPRNTEAF

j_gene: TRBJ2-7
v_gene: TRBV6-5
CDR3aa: ASSYSRARTYEQY

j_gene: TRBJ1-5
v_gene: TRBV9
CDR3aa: ASSVGQALNQPQH

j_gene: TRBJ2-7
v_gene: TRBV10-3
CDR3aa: AISELGRGDYEQY

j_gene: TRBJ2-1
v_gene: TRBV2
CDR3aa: ASSEARTGNEQF

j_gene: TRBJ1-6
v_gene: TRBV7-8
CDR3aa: ASHGGGSYNSPLH

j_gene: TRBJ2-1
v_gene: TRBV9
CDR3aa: ASSVVGHPIPGNNYNEQF

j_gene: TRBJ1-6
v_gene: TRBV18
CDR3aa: ASSPSNNSPLH

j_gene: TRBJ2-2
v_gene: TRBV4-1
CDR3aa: ASSRELGGQGRTGELF

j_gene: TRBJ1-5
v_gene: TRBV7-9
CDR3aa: ASSLGSDSNQPQH

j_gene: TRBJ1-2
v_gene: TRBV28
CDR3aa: ASTSLGQGAGYT

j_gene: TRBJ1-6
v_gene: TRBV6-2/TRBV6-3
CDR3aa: ASSYAGRNNSPLH

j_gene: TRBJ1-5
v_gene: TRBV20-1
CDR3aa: SASSATGTSSQPQH

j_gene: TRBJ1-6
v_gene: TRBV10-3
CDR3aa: AISERRDSHNSPLH

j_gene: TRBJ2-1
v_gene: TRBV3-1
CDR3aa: ASSQGGDNEQF

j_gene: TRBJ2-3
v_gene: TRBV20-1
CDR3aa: SARDPLAGIDTQY

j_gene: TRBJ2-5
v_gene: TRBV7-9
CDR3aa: ASIPNRVRETQY

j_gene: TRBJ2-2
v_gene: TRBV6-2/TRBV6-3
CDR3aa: ASIRGPNTGELF

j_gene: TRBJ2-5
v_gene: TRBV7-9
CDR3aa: ASSLGRGRETQY

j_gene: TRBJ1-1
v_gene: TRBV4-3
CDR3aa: ASSQEQGLRTEAF

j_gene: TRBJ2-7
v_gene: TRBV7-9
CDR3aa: ASSPDRGTSYEQY

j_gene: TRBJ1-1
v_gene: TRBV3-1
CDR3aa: ASSQYGLYTEAF

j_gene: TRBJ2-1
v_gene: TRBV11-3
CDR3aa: ASSLQGRHEQF

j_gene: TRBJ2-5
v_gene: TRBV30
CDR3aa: AWSADRGREETQY

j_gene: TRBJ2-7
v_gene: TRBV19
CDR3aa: ASSIGRGSSYEQY

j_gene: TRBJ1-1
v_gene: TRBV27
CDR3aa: ASSYRENTEAF